The 14 T cell receptor beta chains presented below share a single source sample, sequenced in a study of T cells in narcolepsy. TCRdb's table, derived via immunoSEQ multiplex PCR, lists solely in-frame clones and lacks some. The table has 30,000 to 40,000 clones, 81% seen once; the top ten hold around 2%. Sequencing was carried out using memory (CD45RA-) CD4+ T cells from blood. The receptor source for this set is a human donor in good health.

The V and J genes are TRBV5-1 and TRBJ2-5, with D perhaps matching TRBD1 (6 bases). Trimming pared 6 bases from V and 2 bases from J, leaving 11 bases between. Germline V gene data show CDR1 as SGHRS and CDR2 as YFSETQ. There are 13 residues in the CDR3. The CDR3 DNA reads TGCGCCAGCAATATCAGGGGACAAGAGACCCAGTACTTC. Residues: CASNIRGQETQYF.

This chain joins TRBV11-2 and TRBJ2-2, with D maybe TRBD2 (5 bases). The V end lost 5 bases, the J end lost 4 bases, and 20 bases lay between the germline ends. CDR1 and CDR2 (germline): SGHAT, FQNNGV. CDR3 length equals 17 residues. The CDR3 region is CASSPVSGGFGTGELFF. The CDR3 DNA reads TGTGCCAGCAGCCCGGTGAGCGGCGGGTTTGGCACCGGGGAGCTGTTTTTT.

The rearrangement uses TRBV11-2 and TRBJ2-1, with 7 bases fitting TRBD2. This CDR3 has 12 amino acids. V was pared by 3 bases and J by 10 bases, with 3 bases of the junction left unmatched. Looked up from germline, CDR1 is SGHAT and CDR2 is FQNNGV. CDR3 DNA sequence: TGTGCCAGCAGCTTCCAGACTAGCGAGCAGTTCTTC. It codes for CASSFQTSEQFF.

V is TRBV6-5 and J is TRBJ1-2; 10 bases match TRBD1. The germline CDR1 and CDR2 sequences are MNHEY and SVGAGI. There are 16 residues in the CDR3. Germline trimming cut 2 bases from V and 1 base from J; bases unmatched to any gene: 4. CDR3 DNA sequence: TGTGCCAGCAGTTACATAAGGACAGGGGGTAACTATGGCTACACCTTC. This translates into CASSYIRTGGNYGYTF.

The chain employs TRBV30 and TRBJ2-2; the match to TRBD1 covers 10 bases. CDR3 length: 13 residues. Germline CDR1 and CDR2: GTSNPN and SVGIG (reference sequence). After removal of 3 bases from V and 6 bases from J, the junction contained 1 base not matched to a gene. As DNA, the CDR3 is TGTGCCTGGAGGGGGACAGGGGCCGGGGAGCTGTTTTTT. Amino acids: CAWRGTGAGELFF.

The chain couples TRBV4-1 to TRBJ1-5; 7 positions agree with TRBD1. CDR1 is MGHRA and CDR2 is YSYEKL in the germline V gene. The CDR3 length is 15 residues. V lost 0 bases to trimming and J lost 7 bases; unmatched junction nucleotides: 6. The CDR3 DNA follows: TGCGCCAGCAGCCAAGATCGACAGGGAAGACAGCCCCAGCATTTT. This gives the protein CASSQDRQGRQPQHF.

The rearrangement links TRBV5-1 to TRBJ2-5; D might be TRBD1 (6 bases). The J call is in doubt because the DNA end fits TRBJ2-7 better. This CDR3 spans 13 amino acids. CDR1 is SGHRS, CDR2 YFSETQ, per germline. CDR3 region: CASSPKQGAEQYF. The CDR3 region has the DNA TGCGCCAGCAGCCCGAAACAGGGAGCCGAGCAGTACTTC.

This chain joins TRBV19 and TRBJ2-3, with 10 bases identical to TRBD2. J was trimmed by 0 bases and V by 6 bases; bases with no gene match: 6. The CDR3 is 16 amino acids. Germline V lookup: CDR1 LNHDA, CDR2 SQIVND (reference sequence). The CDR3 is CASSPGLAESTDTQYF. The DNA for the CDR3 is TGTGCCAGTAGCCCCGGACTAGCGGAGAGCACAGATACGCAGTATTTT.

This clone appeared a single time. V is TRBV7-6 and J is TRBJ1-1; D is unresolved. The CDR3 contains 13 residues. Looked up from germline, CDR1 is SGHVS and CDR2 is FNYEAQ. V lost 4 bases and J lost 1, with 7 bases in between. The CDR3: CASSSLQNTEAFF. DNA for the CDR3: TGTGCCAGCAGCTCGTTACAGAACACTGAAGCTTTCTTT.

This sequence joins TRBV10-1 and TRBJ1-6; D gene ambiguous. This CDR3 spans 13 amino acids. The germline gives CDR1 WNHNN, CDR2 SYGVQD (reference sequence). V dropped 0 bases and J dropped 6 bases, with 3 bases sitting between them. In nucleotides, the CDR3 is TGCGCCAGCAGTGAGTCCGGTAATTCACCCCTCCACTTT. The encoded protein is CASSESGNSPLHF.

The chain combines TRBV5-6 with TRBJ1-1; the D is unclear. Per the germline V gene, CDR1 is SGHDT and CDR2 is YYEEEE. The V gene lost 0 bases and the J gene lost 5 bases, with 11 bases spanning the gap. The CDR3 is 14 residues long. CDR3 region: CASSLVGRLTEAFF. DNA of the CDR3: TGTGCCAGCAGCTTGGTTGGGCGATTGACTGAAGCTTTCTTT.

The chain uses TRBV6-6 and TRBJ1-4; a weak D match, TRBD1 (5 bases). V lost 6 bases and J lost 13, with 21 bases in between. This CDR3 is built from 14 residues. Per germline, CDR1 MNHNY and CDR2 SVGAGI (reference sequence). CDR3 nucleotides: TGTGCCAGCAGATCCACAGCAGGGACCGCCCGACTGTTTTTT. Residues: CASRSTAGTARLFF.

The V call is TRBV2, the J call TRBJ1-4; TRBD1 might be the D (6 bases). V was cut by 7 bases and J by 8 bases, with 14 bases left in between. CDR1 SNHLY and CDR2 FYNNEI come from the germline V gene. The CDR3 contains 13 residues. CDR3 protein: CASMRLGQEKLFF. The CDR3 DNA sequence: TGTGCCAGCATGCGACTCGGACAGGAAAAACTGTTTTTT.

The genes are TRBV29-1 and TRBJ1-2; TRBD1 aligns across 8 bases. This CDR3 is 12 amino acids long. Trimming cost V 6 bases and J 8 bases; bases outside gene matches: 8. Germline CDR1 SQVTM, CDR2 ANQGSEA. The CDR3 loop reads CSVEDRAGGYTF. The CDR3, as DNA: TGCAGCGTCGAGGACAGGGCAGGGGGCTACACCTTC.